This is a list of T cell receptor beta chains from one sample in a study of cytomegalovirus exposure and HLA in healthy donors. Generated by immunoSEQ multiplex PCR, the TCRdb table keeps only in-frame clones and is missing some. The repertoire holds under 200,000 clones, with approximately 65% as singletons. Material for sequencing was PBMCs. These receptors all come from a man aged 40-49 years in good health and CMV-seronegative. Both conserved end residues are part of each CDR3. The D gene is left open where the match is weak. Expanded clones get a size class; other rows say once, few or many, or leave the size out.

CDR3aa: CASSFVVETQYF
CDR3nt: TGTGCCAGCAGCTTCGTTGTGGAGACCCAGTACTTC
abundance: NA
j_gene: TRBJ2-5
v_gene: TRBV5-6
d_gene: NA
len: 12

CDR3aa: CSVSTGGTDTQYF
CDR3nt: TGCAGCGTTAGCACAGGGGGCACAGATACGCAGTATTTT
abundance: once
j_gene: TRBJ2-3
v_gene: TRBV29-1
d_gene: TRBD1
len: 13

CDR3aa: CSAETDYGYTF
CDR3nt: TGCAGTGCAGAAACGGACTATGGCTACACCTTC
abundance: NA
j_gene: TRBJ1-2
v_gene: TRBV20-1
d_gene: NA
len: 11

CDR3aa: CASSYGYSGGNTIYF
CDR3nt: TGTGCCAGCAGTTACGGCTATTCGGGTGGAAACACCATATATTTT
abundance: NA
j_gene: TRBJ1-3
v_gene: TRBV6-5
d_gene: NA
len: 15

CDR3aa: CASTNNQPQHF
CDR3nt: TGTGCCAGCACCAACAATCAGCCCCAGCATTTT
abundance: NA
j_gene: TRBJ1-5
v_gene: TRBV6-5
d_gene: NA
len: 11

CDR3aa: CAWSFRRQGDYGYTF
CDR3nt: TGTGCCTGGAGTTTCCGGAGACAGGGCGACTATGGCTACACCTTC
abundance: NA
j_gene: TRBJ1-2
v_gene: TRBV30
d_gene: TRBD1
len: 15

CDR3aa: CASSQVGGAYEQYF
CDR3nt: TGTGCCAGCAGCCAAGTTGGCGGTGCCTACGAGCAGTACTTC
abundance: NA
j_gene: TRBJ2-7
v_gene: TRBV14
d_gene: NA
len: 14

CDR3aa: CASREDWTAYNEQFF
CDR3nt: TGTGCCAGCAGGGAGGACTGGACTGCATACAATGAGCAGTTCTTC
abundance: NA
j_gene: TRBJ2-1
v_gene: TRBV6-5
d_gene: NA
len: 15

CDR3aa: CASSGGRGRLYSPLHF
CDR3nt: TGTGCCAGCAGTGGGGGCAGGGGGCGCCTATATTCACCCCTCCACTTT
abundance: NA
j_gene: TRBJ1-6
v_gene: TRBV6-1
d_gene: TRBD1
len: 16

CDR3aa: CASRSDFMNTEAFF
CDR3nt: TGTGCCAGCAGAAGTGACTTCATGAACACTGAAGCTTTCTTT
abundance: NA
j_gene: TRBJ1-1
v_gene: TRBV6-5
d_gene: NA
len: 14

CDR3aa: CASSRGQGASGEQYF
CDR3nt: TGTGCCAGCAGTCGCGGACAGGGGGCATCGGGCGAGCAGTACTTC
abundance: NA
j_gene: TRBJ2-7
v_gene: TRBV6-5
d_gene: TRBD1
len: 15

CDR3aa: CASSSTTAGFGELFF
CDR3nt: TGTGCCAGTAGCTCTACGACAGCGGGATTCGGGGAGCTGTTTTTT
abundance: few
j_gene: TRBJ2-2
v_gene: TRBV19
d_gene: TRBD2
len: 15

CDR3aa: CASSLGRLSSSYNEQFF
CDR3nt: TGCGCCAGCAGCTTGGGGCGACTCTCGAGCTCCTACAATGAGCAGTTCTTC
abundance: NA
j_gene: TRBJ2-1
v_gene: TRBV5-1
d_gene: NA
len: 17

CDR3aa: CASSFVSGLRYTEAFF
CDR3nt: TGTGCCAGCAGCTTCGTTTCAGGACTCAGATACACTGAAGCTTTCTTT
abundance: NA
j_gene: TRBJ1-1
v_gene: TRBV7-2
d_gene: NA
len: 16

CDR3aa: CASSRERDSKNTEAFF
CDR3nt: TGCGCCAGCAGCCGAGAACGAGACAGCAAGAACACTGAAGCTTTCTTT
abundance: NA
j_gene: TRBJ1-1
v_gene: TRBV5-1
d_gene: NA
len: 16

CDR3aa: CASSYGLLNSGNTIYF
CDR3nt: TGTGCCAGCAGCTACGGACTGTTGAACTCTGGAAACACCATATATTTT
abundance: NA
j_gene: TRBJ1-3
v_gene: TRBV13
d_gene: NA
len: 16

CDR3aa: CASSSSLGQGAEETQYF
CDR3nt: TGTGCCAGCAGCTCCTCATTGGGGCAGGGGGCCGAGGAGACCCAGTACTTC
abundance: few
j_gene: TRBJ2-5
v_gene: TRBV5-4
d_gene: TRBD1
len: 17

CDR3aa: CSSSRQVNGYTF
CDR3nt: TGTTCCAGCAGCCGACAGGTGAATGGCTACACCTTC
abundance: NA
j_gene: TRBJ1-2
v_gene: TRBV7-9
d_gene: NA
len: 12

CDR3aa: CASSLEAPDYEQYF
CDR3nt: TGTGCCAGCAGCTTAGAAGCGCCCGATTACGAGCAGTACTTC
abundance: NA
j_gene: TRBJ2-7
v_gene: TRBV7-2
d_gene: NA
len: 14

CDR3aa: CATSRDRGYEQYF
CDR3nt: TGTGCCACCAGCAGAGATCGGGGGTACGAGCAGTACTTC
abundance: NA
j_gene: TRBJ2-7
v_gene: TRBV15
d_gene: NA
len: 13

CDR3aa: CASGRGQINQPQHF
CDR3nt: TGTGCCAGCGGTAGGGGACAGATTAATCAGCCCCAGCATTTT
abundance: NA
j_gene: TRBJ1-5
v_gene: TRBV27
d_gene: TRBD1
len: 14

CDR3aa: CSLCRDNQPQHF
CDR3nt: TGCAGCCTCTGCAGGGACAATCAGCCCCAGCATTTT
abundance: NA
j_gene: TRBJ1-5
v_gene: TRBV29-1
d_gene: NA
len: 12

CDR3aa: CASSYIAADIGELFF
CDR3nt: TGTGCCAGCAGTTACATAGCCGCAGATATCGGGGAGCTGTTTTTT
abundance: NA
j_gene: TRBJ2-2
v_gene: TRBV6-5
d_gene: NA
len: 15

CDR3aa: CASSFLTGGRETQYF
CDR3nt: TGCGCCAGCAGCTTTCTTACGGGGGGGCGAGAGACCCAGTACTTC
abundance: NA
j_gene: TRBJ2-5
v_gene: TRBV5-6
d_gene: TRBD2
len: 15

CDR3aa: CASSQDSRSYEQYF
CDR3nt: TGTGCCAGCAGCCAAGATTCCCGCTCCTACGAGCAGTACTTC
abundance: NA
j_gene: TRBJ2-7
v_gene: TRBV14
d_gene: NA
len: 14

CDR3aa: CASSASLAGAYEQYF
CDR3nt: TGTGCCAGCAGCGCCTCACTAGCGGGAGCCTACGAGCAGTACTTC
abundance: NA
j_gene: TRBJ2-7
v_gene: TRBV4-2
d_gene: TRBD2
len: 15

CDR3aa: CSVAGARNQPQHF
CDR3nt: TGCAGCGTTGCTGGGGCGAGGAATCAGCCCCAGCATTTT
abundance: NA
j_gene: TRBJ1-5
v_gene: TRBV29-1
d_gene: NA
len: 13

CDR3aa: CSVLDSYGYTF
CDR3nt: TGCAGCGTTCTGGACAGCTATGGCTACACCTTC
abundance: NA
j_gene: TRBJ1-2
v_gene: TRBV29-1
d_gene: NA
len: 11

CDR3aa: CASSSHGTKGQPQHF
CDR3nt: TGCGCCAGCAGCTCCCACGGGACAAAGGGTCAGCCCCAGCATTTT
abundance: many
j_gene: TRBJ1-5
v_gene: TRBV4-3
d_gene: NA
len: 15

CDR3aa: CATSSKRAGDYNEQFF
CDR3nt: TGTGCCACCAGCAGCAAGAGGGCCGGGGATTACAATGAGCAGTTCTTC
abundance: few
j_gene: TRBJ2-1
v_gene: TRBV15
d_gene: NA
len: 16

CDR3aa: CATEDLAAFSGEQYF
CDR3nt: TGTGCCACGGAGGACCTAGCGGCCTTTTCGGGCGAGCAGTACTTC
abundance: once
j_gene: TRBJ2-7
v_gene: TRBV30
d_gene: TRBD2
len: 15

CDR3aa: CASSLEGRRQEAFF
CDR3nt: TGCGCCAGCAGCTTGGAGGGCCGGAGGCAGGAAGCTTTCTTT
abundance: NA
j_gene: TRBJ1-1
v_gene: TRBV5-1
d_gene: NA
len: 14

CDR3aa: CASSPHRQGRNQPQHF
CDR3nt: TGTGCCAGCAGTCCCCACCGACAGGGTCGCAATCAGCCCCAGCATTTT
abundance: NA
j_gene: TRBJ1-5
v_gene: TRBV6-6
d_gene: TRBD1
len: 16

CDR3aa: CASSLGAGGYNEQFF
CDR3nt: TGTGCCAGCAGCTTGGGGGCGGGCGGCTACAATGAGCAGTTCTTC
abundance: NA
j_gene: TRBJ2-1
v_gene: TRBV5-5
d_gene: NA
len: 15

CDR3aa: CASSENRGDQPQHF
CDR3nt: TGTGCCAGCAGTGAAAACAGGGGGGATCAGCCCCAGCATTTT
abundance: NA
j_gene: TRBJ1-5
v_gene: TRBV2
d_gene: TRBD1
len: 14

CDR3aa: CASSLEGLQYGYTF
CDR3nt: TGTGCCAGCAGCTTGGAAGGTTTACAGTACGGCTACACCTTC
abundance: few
j_gene: TRBJ1-2
v_gene: TRBV5-4
d_gene: NA
len: 14

CDR3aa: CASSPSGSPNTGELFF
CDR3nt: TGTGCCAGCAGCCCCTCCGGGAGTCCGAACACCGGGGAGCTGTTTTTT
abundance: few
j_gene: TRBJ2-2
v_gene: TRBV5-6
d_gene: NA
len: 16